This section outlines one T cell receptor beta chain sequence together with its context. This entry comes from a study of blood T cell repertoires in COVID-19. About the research overall: The United States, Italy and Spain were the sources of the acute and convalescent COVID-19 samples. T cells, B-cell-depleted T cells, or PBMCs provided the cDNA or gDNA that served as material.

This CDR3 region has 16 residues. V was trimmed by 7 bases and J by 6 bases, leaving 23 bases between them. Germline assignment: CDR1 KGHDR and CDR2 SFDVKD. Original data processing: Amplifying reference gene primers gave estimates of nucleated cell counts. Profiled with immunoSEQ multiplex PCR; TCRdb holds only in-frame clones, not every one. That table is the source of V, J and clone size, and D and trimming were worked out from the DNA. The sample holds around 260,000 clones; 83% are singletons and the top ten take roughly a tenth. This TCR was sampled from a woman aged 45-59 years who had recovered from COVID-19. The material sequenced was peripheral blood. The chain employs TRBV24-1 and TRBJ1-2; perhaps TRBD1 as D (6 bases). The chain's CDR3 is CATSPPGTNLEDGYTF. The CDR3 DNA is TGTGCCACCAGCCCCCCCGGGACAAACCTCGAGGATGGCTACACCTTC.